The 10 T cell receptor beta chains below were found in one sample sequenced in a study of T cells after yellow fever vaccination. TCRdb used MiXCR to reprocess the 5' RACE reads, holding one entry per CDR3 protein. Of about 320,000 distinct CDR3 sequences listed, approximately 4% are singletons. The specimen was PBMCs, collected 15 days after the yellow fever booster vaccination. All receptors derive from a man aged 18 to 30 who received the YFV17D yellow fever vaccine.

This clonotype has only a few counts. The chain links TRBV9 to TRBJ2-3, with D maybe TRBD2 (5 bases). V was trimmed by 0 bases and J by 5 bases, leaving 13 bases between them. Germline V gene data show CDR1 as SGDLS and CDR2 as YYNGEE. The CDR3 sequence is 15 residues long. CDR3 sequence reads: CASSVGPNRGDTQYF. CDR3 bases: TGTGCCAGCAGCGTAGGGCCTAACCGGGGAGATACGCAGTATTTT.

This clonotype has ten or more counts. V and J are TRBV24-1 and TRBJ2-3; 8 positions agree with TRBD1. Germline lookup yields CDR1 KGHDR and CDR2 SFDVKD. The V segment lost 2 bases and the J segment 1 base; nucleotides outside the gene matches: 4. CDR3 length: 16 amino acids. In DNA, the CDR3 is TGTGCCACCAGTGATTCTGAGGACAGGGGCACAGATACGCAGTATTTT. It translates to CATSDSEDRGTDTQYF.

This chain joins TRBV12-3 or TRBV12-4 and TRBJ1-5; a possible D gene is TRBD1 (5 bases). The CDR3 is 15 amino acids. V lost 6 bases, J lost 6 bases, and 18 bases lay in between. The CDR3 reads CASSSSYGASQPQHF. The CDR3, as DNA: TGTGCCAGCAGCTCATCCTACGGGGCATCTCAGCCCCAGCATTTT.

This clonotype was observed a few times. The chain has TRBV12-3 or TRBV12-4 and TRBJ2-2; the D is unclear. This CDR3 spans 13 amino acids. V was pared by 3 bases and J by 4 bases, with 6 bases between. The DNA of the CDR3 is TGTGCCAGCAGTTTCGCTAGCACCGGGGAGCTGTTTTTT. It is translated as CASSFASTGELFF.

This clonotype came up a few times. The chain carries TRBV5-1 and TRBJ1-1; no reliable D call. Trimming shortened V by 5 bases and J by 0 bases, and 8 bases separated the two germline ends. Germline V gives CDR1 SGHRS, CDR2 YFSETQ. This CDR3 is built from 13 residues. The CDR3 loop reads CASRAAMNTEAFF. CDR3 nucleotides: TGCGCCAGCAGGGCGGCCATGAACACTGAAGCTTTCTTT.

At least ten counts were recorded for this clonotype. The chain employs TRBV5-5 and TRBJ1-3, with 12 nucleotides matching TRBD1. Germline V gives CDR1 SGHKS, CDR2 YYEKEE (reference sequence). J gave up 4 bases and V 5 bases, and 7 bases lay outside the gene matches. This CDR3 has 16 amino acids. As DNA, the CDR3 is TGTGCCAGCAGACCGGGACAGGGGGCGCAGGGAAACACCATATATTTT. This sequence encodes CASRPGQGAQGNTIYF.

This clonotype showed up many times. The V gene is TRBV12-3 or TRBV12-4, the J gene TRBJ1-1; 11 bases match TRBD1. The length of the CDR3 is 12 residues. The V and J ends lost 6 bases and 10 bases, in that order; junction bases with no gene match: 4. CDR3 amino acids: CASREDRGRAFF. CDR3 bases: TGTGCCAGCAGAGAGGACAGGGGGCGAGCTTTCTTT.

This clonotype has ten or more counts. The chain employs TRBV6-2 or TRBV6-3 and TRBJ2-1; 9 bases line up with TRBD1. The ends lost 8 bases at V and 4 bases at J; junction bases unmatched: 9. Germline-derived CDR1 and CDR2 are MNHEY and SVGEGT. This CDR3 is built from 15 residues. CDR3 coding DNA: TGTGCCAGCCACGAACAGGGGGCGCGATACAATGAGCAGTTCTTC. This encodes CASHEQGARYNEQFF.

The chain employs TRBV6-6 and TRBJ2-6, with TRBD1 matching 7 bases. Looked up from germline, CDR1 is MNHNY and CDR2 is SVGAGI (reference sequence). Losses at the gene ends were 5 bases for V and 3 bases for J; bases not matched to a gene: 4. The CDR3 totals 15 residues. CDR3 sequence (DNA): TGTGCCAGCAGTGACAGGGTGCTTGGGGCCAACGTCCTGACTTTC. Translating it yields CASSDRVLGANVLTF.

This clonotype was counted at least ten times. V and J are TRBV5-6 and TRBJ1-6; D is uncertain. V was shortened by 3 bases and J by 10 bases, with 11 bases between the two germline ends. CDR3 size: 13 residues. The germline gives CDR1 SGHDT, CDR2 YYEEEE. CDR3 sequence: CASSSPSHSPLHF. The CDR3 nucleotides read TGTGCCAGCAGCTCCCCCTCCCACTCACCCCTCCACTTT.